These 26 T cell receptor beta chains were all obtained from the same sample, sequenced in a study of cytotoxic CD8 clonotypes in ibrutinib-treated CLL. Repertoires were generated with immunoSEQ multiplex PCR, while TCRdb's copy carries only in-frame clones and drops some. There are under 30,000 clones in the sample; around 52% occur only once, and around 5.1% lies in the top ten. Sample: PBMCs, taken before ibrutinib treatment. These receptors were taken from a human donor with chronic lymphocytic leukemia.

The gene calls are TRBV6-1 and TRBJ2-1; D not resolved. This CDR3 comprises 12 residues. Germline CDR1 and CDR2: MNHNS and SASEGT. Trimming took 2 bases from V and 10 from J, leaving 9 bases between them. The CDR3 DNA sequence: TGTGCCAGCAGTGAAAGGTTCCGAGAGCAGTTCTTC. Encoded protein: CASSERFREQFF.

V gene TRBV5-5 combines with J gene TRBJ2-1; TRBD2 aligns across 8 bases. The V gene's germline CDR1 is SGHKS and CDR2 YYEKEE (reference sequence). Trimming removed 0 bases from V and 6 bases from J; junction bases left unmatched: 2. The CDR3 length is 14 residues. The CDR3 nucleotides are TGTGCCAGCAGCTTGGATCGGGGGGGCAATGAGCAGTTCTTC. Encoded protein: CASSLDRGGNEQFF.

This clone was seen just once. The CDR3 region has the DNA TGCGCCAGCAGCCCGGGACAGGGGCTGCGAGGCTACACCTTC. Amino acids: CASSPGQGLRGYTF. This chain uses TRBV5-1 with TRBJ1-2; 10 bases match TRBD1. CDR3 length equals 14 residues. Looked up from germline, CDR1 is SGHRS and CDR2 is YFSETQ. V was clipped by 4 bases and J by 8 bases; unmatched bases: 8.

The chain carries TRBV28 and TRBJ2-1; possible D gene TRBD2, 5 bases. V shed 3 bases and J shed 1 base, with 10 bases lying between them. Germline-derived CDR1 and CDR2 are MDHEN and SYDVKM. The CDR3 is made up of 15 amino acids. The CDR3 DNA sequence: TGTGCCAGCAGTTTTTGGCTAGCATCCTACAATGAGCAGTTCTTC. Translated: CASSFWLASYNEQFF.

This clone was seen a few times. V and J are TRBV5-4 and TRBJ2-2; either TRBD1 or TRBD2 may fit D (5 bases each). The CDR3 consists of 15 residues. The germline V and J ends were trimmed by 5 bases and 7 bases, with 18 bases remaining between them. Germline V lookup: CDR1 SGHNT, CDR2 YYREEE (reference sequence). This CDR3 is CASRNGTSSVGELFF. CDR3 DNA sequence: TGTGCCAGCAGGAATGGGACCAGTAGCGTCGGGGAGCTGTTTTTT.

This clone has more than one count but fewer than ten. The CDR3 spells CASSRDRGADTQYF. CDR3 in DNA: TGTGCCAGCAGCCGGGACAGGGGAGCAGATACGCAGTATTTT. The rearrangement links TRBV28 to TRBJ2-3, with 10 bases matching TRBD1. This CDR3 is built from 14 residues. Trimming removed 6 bases from V and 4 bases from J; junction bases left unmatched: 4. Germline CDR1 MDHEN, CDR2 SYDVKM. Full variable domain (missing parts from reference TRBV28 and TRBJ2-3): DVKVTQSSRYLVKRTGEKVFLECVQDMDHENMFWYRQDPGLGLRLIYFSYDVKMKEKGDIPEGYSVSREKKERFSLILESASTNQTSMYLCASSRDRGADTQYFGPGTRLTVL.

The CDR3 bases are TGTGCCGCGGCAGCGGGAGTCAACTCCTACAATGAGCAGTTCTTC. Translation gives CAAAAGVNSYNEQFF. V and J are TRBV27 and TRBJ2-1; 8 bases align to TRBD2. After removal of 11 bases from V and 0 bases from J, the junction contained 9 bases not matched to a gene. The germline V gene has CDR1 MNHEY and CDR2 SMNVEV (reference sequence). CDR3 length: 15 amino acids.

The sample holds one count of this clone. The CDR3 coding sequence is TGTGCCAGTAGCTCAGCCCCCCGGGACAGGGGGCCCACAGGGGAGCTGTTTTTT. Its translation: CASSSAPRDRGPTGELFF. The V gene is TRBV19, the J gene TRBJ2-2; TRBD1 matches at 12 bases. V dropped 6 bases and J dropped 8; count of bases not matched to a gene: 16. The CDR3 totals 18 residues. CDR1 is LNHDA, CDR2 SQIVND, per germline (reference sequence).

This clone was counted only a few times. The chain uses TRBV4-1 and TRBJ1-6; D might be TRBD1 (5 bases). The CDR3 extends over 14 amino acids. V lost 3 bases and J lost 10, with 13 bases in between. Germline V gene data show CDR1 as MGHRA and CDR2 as YSYEKL. CDR3 coding DNA: TGCGCCAGCAGCCACCCGGACACCCTCTCACCCCTCCACTTT. This encodes CASSHPDTLSPLHF.

V is TRBV15 and J is TRBJ1-1, with D hard to call. Looked up from germline, CDR1 is LNHNV and CDR2 is YYDKDF (reference sequence). There are 16 residues in the CDR3. The ends were cut back, 3 bases at V and 1 base at J, with 15 bases in the middle. CDR3 coding DNA: TGTGCCACCAGCAGGACCCTGACGGATCGGAACACTGAAGCTTTCTTT. Translating it yields CATSRTLTDRNTEAFF.

This clone was observed a handful of times. This sequence joins TRBV6-1 and TRBJ2-1; TRBD2 agrees at 8 bases. J gave up 15 bases and V 8 bases, and 6 bases lay outside the gene matches. CDR1 is MNHNS, CDR2 SASEGT, per germline. The CDR3 consists of 10 residues. DNA for the CDR3: TGTGCCAGCGCTCGGGGGGGCACGTTCTTC. Residues: CASARGGTFF.

The chain combines TRBV14 with TRBJ2-3, with TRBD2 identical over 8 bases. The V gene's germline CDR1 is SGHDN and CDR2 FVKESK. V dropped 1 base and J dropped 0; count of bases not matched to a gene: 6. The CDR3 loop spans 17 amino acids. The CDR3 loop reads CASSQVVLAASTDTQYF. The CDR3 DNA sequence: TGTGCCAGCAGCCAAGTGGTACTAGCGGCTAGCACAGATACGCAGTATTTT.

This clone turned up a few times. J is TRBJ1-1 and V is TRBV19; possibly TRBD1 for D (6 bases). V was pared by 7 bases and J by 3 bases, with 9 bases between. Per germline, CDR1 LNHDA and CDR2 SQIVND (reference sequence). The CDR3 is 12 amino acids. The CDR3 DNA follows: TGTGCCAGTACCCAGGGGTACACTGAAGCTTTCTTT. As protein: CASTQGYTEAFF.

The chain links TRBV5-1 to TRBJ1-4; possible D gene TRBD1, 6 bases. The CDR3 contains 15 residues. V lost 4 bases and J lost 4, with 14 bases in between. The germline V gene encodes CDR1 SGHRS and CDR2 YFSETQ. Written as DNA, the CDR3 is TGCGCCAGCAGCGTACAGGGTGCACTTAATGAAAAACTGTTTTTT. It yields the protein CASSVQGALNEKLFF.

V is TRBV25-1 and J is TRBJ1-4; unclear D gene. The germline CDR1 and CDR2 sequences are MGHDK and SYGVNS. This CDR3 spans 16 amino acids. Trimming stripped 5 bases from V and 8 bases from J, with 21 bases between. Written as DNA, the CDR3 is TGTGCCAGCAGTTCCATTGCCCTTTCAGGTGGCGAAAAACTGTTTTTT. This codes for CASSSIALSGGEKLFF.

The DNA of the CDR3 is TGTGCCAGCACTCCGGATAACTACAATGAGCAGTTCTTC. Protein product: CASTPDNYNEQFF. This chain links TRBV6-1 with TRBJ2-1; D not resolved. This CDR3 has 13 residues. V lost 7 bases and J 3 bases, leaving 10 bases between the germline ends. CDR1 and CDR2 from the germline V gene are MNHNS and SASEGT.

This clone occurred a few times. The CDR3, as DNA: TGCGCCAGCAGCACCTGGGGGACAGATACGCAGTATTTT. It translates to CASSTWGTDTQYF. The chain links TRBV5-1 to TRBJ2-3; either TRBD1 or TRBD2 may fit D (5 bases each). Trimming removed 4 bases at V and 3 bases at J, with 9 bases between. The CDR3 consists of 13 residues. Germline lookup yields CDR1 SGHRS and CDR2 YFSETQ.

The rearrangement links TRBV9 to TRBJ2-2; D is perhaps TRBD1 (5 bases). Between the trimmed V and J ends, which lost 4 bases and 1 base, there was a span of 17 bases. Germline lookup yields CDR1 SGDLS and CDR2 YYNGEE. The CDR3 is 17 residues long. This CDR3 is CASSPRVWQGNTGELFF. CDR3 in DNA: TGTGCCAGCAGCCCTCGTGTGTGGCAGGGGAACACCGGGGAGCTGTTTTTT. The full variable domain, its missing parts supplied by reference TRBV9 and TRBJ2-2, is DSGVTQTPKHLITATGQRVTLRCSPRSGDLSVYWYQQSLDQGLQFLIQYYNGEERAKGNILERFSAQQFPDLHSELNLSSLELGDSALYFCASSPRVWQGNTGELFFGEGSRLTVL.

V usage is TRBV7-9 and J usage is TRBJ2-7; 16 bases are shared with TRBD2. With 1 base clipped from V and 7 bases from J, the junction kept 4 bases outside the gene matches. The CDR3 contains 16 residues. Germline CDR1 is SEHNR and CDR2 is FQNEAQ (reference sequence). The CDR3 sequence is CASSLDGTSGRGEQYF. In DNA form, the CDR3 reads TGTGCCAGCAGCTTAGACGGGACTAGCGGGAGGGGGGAGCAGTACTTC.

V is TRBV19 and J is TRBJ2-5, with TRBD1 as a possible D gene (5 bases). Germline values: CDR1 LNHDA, CDR2 SQIVND (reference sequence). V gave up 5 bases and J gave up 0 bases, with 13 bases separating them. The CDR3 runs 15 residues. CDR3 amino acids: CASSQGAWNQETQYF. The CDR3 nucleotides read TGTGCCAGTAGTCAAGGGGCTTGGAACCAAGAGACCCAGTACTTC.

The chain carries TRBV11-2 and TRBJ1-4, with a weak D call TRBD1 (5 bases). CDR1 is SGHAT and CDR2 is FQNNGV in the germline V gene. The CDR3 is 15 amino acids. Trimming took 2 bases from V and 0 from J, leaving 7 bases between them. CDR3 DNA: TGTGCCAGCAGCTTAAGGGGACCAACTAATGAAAAACTGTTTTTT. Amino acid sequence: CASSLRGPTNEKLFF.

The chain employs TRBV5-1 and TRBJ2-5; perhaps TRBD1 as D (6 bases). Trimming cost V 0 bases and J 5 bases, with 11 bases left between them. Germline CDR1 reads SGHRS; CDR2 reads YFSETQ. The CDR3 sequence is 14 residues long. CDR3 sequence (DNA): TGCGCCAGCAGCTTGGCCGTGGGGGCGGAGACCCAGTACTTC. This translates into CASSLAVGAETQYF.

A note on this clone: A read error may account for a junction end that differs from germline. The V and J genes are TRBV13 and TRBJ1-1, with 9 bases identical to TRBD1. Germline-derived CDR1 and CDR2 are PRHDT and FYEKMQ (reference sequence). The CDR3 extends over 16 amino acids. The CDR3 DNA follows: TGTGCCAGCAGCATAGGGACAGGGTATATGAACACTGAAGCTTTCTTT. Translating it yields CASSIGTGYMNTEAFF. The variable domain in full, with the rest retrieved from reference TRBV13 and TRBJ1-1, is AAGVIQSPRHLIKEKRETATLKCYPIPRHDTVYWYQQGPGQDPQFLISFYEKMQSDKGSIPDRFSAQQFSDYHSELNMSSLELGDSALYFCASSIGTGYMNTEAFFGQGTRLTVV.

V usage is TRBV4-1 and J usage is TRBJ2-3; a weak D match, TRBD2 (6 bases). This CDR3 has 17 residues. Looked up from germline, CDR1 is MGHRA and CDR2 is YSYEKL. V was cut by 0 bases and J by 2 bases, with 15 bases left in between. CDR3 amino acids: CASSQEEGRGITDTQYF. CDR3 sequence (DNA): TGCGCCAGCAGCCAAGAAGAGGGTCGGGGGATCACAGATACGCAGTATTTT.

This clone has just a few counts. The rearrangement links TRBV19 to TRBJ2-7, with TRBD2 as a possible D gene (5 bases). This CDR3 has 15 residues. The V end was cut by 3 bases, the J end by 4 bases, with 16 bases between. Germline CDR1 is LNHDA and CDR2 is SQIVND (reference sequence). The CDR3: CASSIRLAAGYEQYF. In nucleotides, the CDR3 is TGTGCCAGTAGTATCAGGCTAGCCGCCGGGTACGAGCAGTACTTC.

This clone turned up a few times. V usage is TRBV7-9 and J usage is TRBJ2-1; weak D call: TRBD2 (5 bases). Germline CDR1 is SEHNR and CDR2 is FQNEAQ (reference sequence). CDR3 length: 16 residues. V was clipped by 6 bases and J by 1 base, with 16 bases between them. The CDR3 loop is CASSPLRVFSYNEQFF. Here the CDR3 DNA reads TGTGCCAGCAGTCCGCTGAGGGTCTTTTCCTACAATGAGCAGTTCTTC.